The TCR beta chain under discussion was sequenced for a study of Ad26.COV2.S vaccination and SARS-CoV-2 variants. Turning to the study itself: Ad26.COV2.S shots went into the muscle once or twice, 56 days apart. Study results and limitations: Vaccine recipients had higher spike-specific TCR breadth than placebo recipients. It was found that vaccine and placebo recipients had similar non-spike TCR breadth.

Notes on this clone: Its antigen is still unknown.

Sequencing used immunoSEQ multiplex PCR; TCRdb keeps in-frame clones, though not all of them. The table shows about 390,000 clones, with 88% occurring only once. Treatment: 15 to 20 received Ad26.COV2.S at low or high dose, single or two shots; roughly five received placebo; per-sample allocation not given. Repertoires come from day 63 after the first vaccine or placebo injection. The CDR3 length is 12 residues. Per the germline V gene, CDR1 is SQVTM and CDR2 is ANQGSEA. Trimming left V 5 bases short and J 0 bases short, with 7 bases between. The specimen comprised peripheral blood, sampled in a trial of Ad26.COV2.S vaccine versus placebo. The receptor's source is a person between 18 and 65 years old who received the Ad26.COV2.S COVID-19 vaccine or a placebo. The chain couples TRBV29-1 to TRBJ1-2; D is uncertain. This CDR3 reads CSVKDSNYGYTF. CDR3 sequence (DNA): TGCAGCGTTAAGGACTCTAACTATGGCTACACCTTC.